This T cell receptor (beta chain) was identified in a study of cytomegalovirus exposure and HLA in healthy donors. This clone was detected only once. With 60 Vbeta and 13 Jbeta primers, the PCR was carried out. Using immunoSEQ multiplex PCR, the repertoire was profiled, and TCRdb retains in-frame clones only, with some absent. The top ten clones hold roughly 3% of a sample with over 70,000 clones, over 65% of them seen once. Germline loops: CDR1 SQVTM, CDR2 ANQGSEA. The CDR3 spans 12 residues. V lost 7 bases to trimming and J lost 4 bases, with 13 bases between them. This chain connects TRBV29-1 to TRBJ1-2; D not certain. Sequencing was done on a sample of PBMCs. The receptor comes from a man over 45 in good health and CMV-seropositive. The CDR3 is CSGTHGLYGYTF. Here the CDR3 DNA reads TGCAGCGGTACACATGGCCTCTATGGCTACACCTTC.